Detailed here is one T cell receptor (beta chain). Antigen specificity is unknown. The data are from a study of blood T cells in healthy people across ages. Findings and limits, study-wide: TCR beta diversity per million T cells fell roughly linearly with age.

The use of a sample-barcoded 5' primer and a J-beta primer mix characterized a second PCR of roughly 6 to 11 cycles. TCRdb redid the calling of the 5' RACE reads with MiXCR, one entry per CDR3 protein. The sample includes over 1,300,000 distinct CDR3 sequences, 45% to 70% seen only once; the top ten take about 6.7%. This receptor was taken from a man between 18 and 29 years old in good health. Sequencing used blood.

The CDR3 loop reads CASSEPASGHTDTQYF. The CDR3, as DNA: TGTGCCAGCAGTGAACCGGCTAGCGGCCACACAGATACGCAGTATTTT. The V call is TRBV25-1, the J call TRBJ2-3; 7 positions agree with TRBD2. The length of the CDR3 is 16 residues. Germline V lookup: CDR1 MGHDK, CDR2 SYGVNS. Trimming at V came to 2 bases and at J to 2 bases, leaving 7 bases not matched to a gene.